The following is a T cell receptor (beta chain) sequence with its context. Roughly 0.45 to 1 ug RNA was reverse transcribed with random hexamers. TCRdb called the immunoSEQ multiplex PCR reads again in MiXCR, with one record for every CDR3 protein. The sample has under 80,000 distinct CDR3 sequences; around 93% are singletons. The CDR3 covers 14 residues. Trimming cost V 1 base and J 2 bases; bases outside gene matches: 2. Germline V lookup: CDR1 DFQATT, CDR2 SNEGSKA (reference sequence). This sample was included in a study of CD8 T cells in Susac syndrome. V gene TRBV20-1 combines with J gene TRBJ2-7; 10 nucleotides align to TRBD2. Source material: CD4+ T cells from PBMCs. This TCR derives from a human donor with Susac syndrome. This CDR3 is CSARAAGGPYEQYF. The CDR3 nucleotides are TGCAGTGCTAGAGCAGCGGGAGGGCCCTACGAGCAGTACTTC.